The entry below gives a single TCR beta chain sequence along with its context. Healthy Caucasian individuals from Russia aged 6 to 90 were enrolled as donors. Drawing of peripheral blood yielded ten milliliters from each donor. The authors ran a second PCR of roughly 6 to 11 cycles using a sample-barcoded 5' primer and a J-beta primer mix. TCRdb re-called the 5' RACE reads with MiXCR, one entry per CDR3 protein. The sample has 1 million to 1.2 million distinct CDR3 sequences; 35% to 40% are singletons. The germline gives CDR1 MGHDK, CDR2 SYGVNS. The CDR3 loop spans 12 amino acids. V was pared by 3 bases and J by 6 bases, with 8 bases between. This entry is derived from a study of blood T cells in healthy people across ages.

The specimen sequenced was blood. This chain joins TRBV25-1 and TRBJ1-2; D unclear. The clonotype comes from a young man in good health. The CDR3 sequence: CASSEPADGYTF. CDR3 sequence (DNA): TGTGCCAGCAGTGAGCCTGCGGATGGCTACACCTTC.